This is a list of T cell receptor beta chains from one sample in a study of response to subunit inactivated influenza vaccine. Using its own MiXCR run on the RT-PCR reads, TCRdb lists one record per CDR3 protein. The sample consists of hundreds of thousands of distinct CDR3 sequences, less than 20% of them appearing once. This specimen was PBMCs from blood, taken roughly 5 days after vaccination. The receptors derive from a man aged 45-60 years who received an inactivated influenza vaccine. CDR3s include the opening cysteine and the closing phenylalanine or tryptophan. A D gene is named only where the DNA matches it firmly. Not all rows give a size; the values are once, few, many and, for expanded clones, a class.

d_call | clone_size | j_call | v_call | cdr3_aa | cdr3_nt
NA | NA | TRBJ1-1 | TRBV20-1 | CSARYTGAGVAEAFF | TGCAGTGCTAGATACACCGGGGCCGGAGTCGCTGAAGCTTTCTTT
NA | NA | TRBJ2-3 | TRBV7-2 | CASSLDTGVLTDTQYF | TGTGCCAGCAGCTTAGATACGGGGGTCCTCACAGATACGCAGTATTTT
NA | NA | TRBJ2-3 | TRBV7-3 | CASSLQGHTQYF | TGTGCCAGCAGCTTACAGGGTCATACGCAGTATTTT
NA | NA | TRBJ1-5 | TRBV7-8 | CASSVAGVGSNQPQHF | TGTGCCAGCAGCGTCGCAGGGGTGGGAAGCAATCAGCCCCAGCATTTT
NA | few | TRBJ2-7 | TRBV6-2/TRBV6-3 | CASAVPGFSYEQYF | TGTGCCAGCGCGGTTCCGGGTTTCTCCTACGAGCAGTACTTC
NA | few | TRBJ2-1 | TRBV20-1 | CSATSGGIYNEQFF | TGCAGTGCTACTTCAGGCGGGATCTACAATGAGCAGTTCTTC
NA | NA | TRBJ1-1 | TRBV7-9 | CASTSVGQSEAFF | TGTGCCAGCACCTCGGTCGGACAGTCTGAAGCTTTCTTT
NA | many | TRBJ2-3 | TRBV20-1 | CSASPSATSTDTQYF | TGCAGTGCTAGTCCTAGCGCGACTAGCACAGATACGCAGTATTTT
TRBD2 | NA | TRBJ2-3 | TRBV14 | CASSQVGRADTQYF | TGTGCCAGCAGCCAAGTCGGGAGGGCAGATACGCAGTATTTT
TRBD2 | NA | TRBJ2-7 | TRBV25-1 | CASSAGGLVKYEQYF | TGTGCCAGCAGTGCGGGGGGACTGGTAAAATACGAGCAGTACTTC
NA | few | TRBJ2-3 | TRBV6-2/TRBV6-3 | CASSYSIGTSTDTQYF | TGTGCCAGCAGTTACTCGATAGGGACTAGCACAGATACGCAGTATTTT
NA | NA | TRBJ2-7 | TRBV6-2/TRBV6-3 | CASRARGEQYF | TGTGCCAGCAGAGCCAGGGGCGAGCAGTACTTC
NA | NA | TRBJ2-5 | TRBV28 | CASIGAGQETQYF | TGTGCCAGCATCGGGGCAGGGCAAGAGACCCAGTACTTC
NA | few | TRBJ1-1 | TRBV11-2 | CASSLDLSFFMNTEAFF | TGTGCCAGCAGCTTAGATCTCTCTTTCTTCATGAACACTGAAGCTTTCTTT
NA | NA | TRBJ2-7 | TRBV4-2 | CASSQGSGEQYF | TGTGCCAGCAGCCAAGGGAGTGGAGAGCAGTACTTC
NA | few | TRBJ1-2 | TRBV20-1 | CSARTLSNYGYTF | TGCAGTGCTAGGACCCTATCTAACTATGGCTACACCTTC
TRBD1 | many | TRBJ2-1 | TRBV20-1 | CSANRERDRRIYNEQFF | TGCAGTGCTAACCGAGAACGGGACAGGAGGATTTACAATGAGCAGTTCTTC
NA | NA | TRBJ1-2 | TRBV27 | CASSYNRHYGYTF | TGTGCCAGCAGTTACAACAGGCACTATGGCTACACCTTC
TRBD2 | few | TRBJ2-2 | TRBV5-1 | CASSVLLAKNTGELFF | TGCGCCAGCAGCGTCTTACTAGCGAAGAACACCGGGGAGCTGTTTTTT
TRBD1 | many | TRBJ2-7 | TRBV5-5 | CASSLGVGTGFYEQYF | TGTGCCAGCAGCTTGGGGGTCGGGACAGGATTCTACGAGCAGTACTTC
NA | NA | TRBJ2-7 | TRBV20-1 | CSANENVGYEQYF | TGCAGTGCTAACGAGAATGTAGGCTACGAGCAGTACTTC
TRBD1 | NA | TRBJ2-4 | TRBV5-1 | CASSAYSTGGGDIQYF | TGCGCCAGCAGCGCTTACTCGACAGGGGGTGGGGACATTCAGTACTTC
NA | NA | TRBJ2-4 | TRBV7-2 | CASSLGLPGSGIQYF | TGTGCCAGCAGCTTGGGACTCCCAGGATCCGGCATTCAGTACTTC
TRBD2 | few | TRBJ2-5 | TRBV7-2 | CASSLTGGTSGSARETQYF | TGTGCCAGCAGCTTAACGGGAGGGACTAGCGGGAGTGCGCGGGAGACCCAGTACTTC
NA | NA | TRBJ2-5 | TRBV11-1 | CASSLEQGNQETQYF | TGTGCCAGCAGCTTAGAGCAGGGGAACCAAGAGACCCAGTACTTC
TRBD2 | few | TRBJ2-3 | TRBV6-5 | CASSYTPTSGTDTQYF | TGTGCCAGCAGTTACACCCCGACTAGCGGTACAGATACGCAGTATTTT
NA | many | TRBJ1-2 | TRBV12-3/TRBV12-4 | CASSFGNYGYTF | TGTGCCAGCAGTTTTGGAAACTATGGCTACACCTTC
NA | few | TRBJ2-7 | TRBV18 | CASSPQQIYEQYF | TGTGCCAGCTCACCACAACAGATTTACGAGCAGTACTTC
TRBD2 | few | TRBJ2-4 | TRBV28 | CASSYGTSGSQNIQYF | TGTGCCAGCAGTTATGGGACTAGCGGGAGCCAAAACATTCAGTACTTC
TRBD1 | NA | TRBJ2-6 | TRBV9 | CASTGTGGSSGANVLTF | TGTGCCAGTACCGGGACAGGGGGCTCGTCTGGGGCCAACGTCCTGACTTTC
TRBD2 | NA | TRBJ2-1 | TRBV9 | CASSDGTSGPNEQFF | TGTGCCAGCAGCGACGGGACTAGCGGACCTAATGAGCAGTTCTTC
NA | NA | TRBJ1-1 | TRBV18 | CASSPGRLGNTEAFF | TGTGCCAGCTCACCCGGGCGGTTGGGCAACACTGAAGCTTTCTTT
NA | NA | TRBJ1-3 | TRBV2 | CASSEAPWEGAGTSGNTIYF | TGTGCCAGCAGTGAAGCGCCTTGGGAAGGGGCAGGAACCTCTGGAAACACCATATATTTT
TRBD1 | NA | TRBJ2-7 | TRBV20-1 | CSARGEGARDEQYF | TGCAGTGCTAGGGGCGAGGGGGCGCGGGACGAGCAGTACTTC
NA | many | TRBJ1-2 | TRBV20-1 | CSARSSTLNYGYTF | TGCAGTGCTAGGAGCTCCACGCTTAACTATGGCTACACCTTC